The 29 T cell receptor beta chains in this list originate from one sample, sequenced in a study of cytomegalovirus exposure and HLA in healthy donors. 13 Jbeta primers and 60 Vbeta primers were used for the PCR. Measured with immunoSEQ multiplex PCR; TCRdb has only the in-frame clones, and not every one. The table shows approximately 170,000 clones, with 70% to 90% occurring only once. The source material was PBMCs. The receptors stem from a male donor in good health and CMV-seronegative.

The rearrangement joins TRBV7-9 to TRBJ2-5; possibly TRBD1 for D (5 bases). The CDR3 runs to 14 residues. V was shortened by 5 bases and J by 4 bases, with 14 bases between the two germline ends. Germline V gives CDR1 SEHNR, CDR2 FQNEAQ (reference sequence). CDR3: CASSRTGSGETQYF. In DNA form, the CDR3 reads TGTGCCAGCAGCCGAACAGGATCAGGAGAGACCCAGTACTTC.

V usage is TRBV5-1 and J usage is TRBJ2-3; 7 nucleotides align to TRBD2. The J segment lost 0 bases and the V segment lost 3 bases, leaving 4 bases of the junction unmatched. Germline values: CDR1 SGHRS, CDR2 YFSETQ. The CDR3 totals 15 residues. CDR3 DNA sequence: TGCGCCAGCAGCTACTGGACTAGTAGCACAGATACGCAGTATTTT. Translating gives CASSYWTSSTDTQYF.

The genes are TRBV9 and TRBJ2-5; the match to TRBD2 covers 13 bases. Germline-derived CDR1 and CDR2 are SGDLS and YYNGEE. The junction had 4 bases not matched to a gene; V was cut back by 3 bases and J by 2 bases. The CDR3 runs to 16 residues. CDR3 nucleotide sequence: TGTGCCAGCAGCGCCAGACTAGCGGGAGGACAAGAGACCCAGTACTTC. This codes for CASSARLAGGQETQYF. The variable domain in full, completed from reference TRBV9 and TRBJ2-5, reads DSGVTQTPKHLITATGQRVTLRCSPRSGDLSVYWYQQSLDQGLQFLIQYYNGEERAKGNILERFSAQQFPDLHSELNLSSLELGDSALYFCASSARLAGGQETQYFGPGTRLLVL.

J is TRBJ2-2 and V is TRBV18; 7 bases fit TRBD2. The CDR3 extends over 15 amino acids. Germline V gene data show CDR1 as KGHSH and CDR2 as LQKENI. Unmatched junction bases numbered 5, after V lost 0 bases and J lost 7 bases. DNA of the CDR3: TGTGCCAGCTCACCACCGGGAGGGCTCGGCGGGGAGCTGTTTTTT. It encodes CASSPPGGLGGELFF. The entire variable domain, with the rest obtained from reference TRBV18 and TRBJ2-2, is as follows: NAGVMQNPRHLVRRRGQEARLRCSPMKGHSHVYWYRQLPEEGLKFMVYLQKENIIDESGMPKERFSAEFPKEGPSILRIQQVVRGDSAAYFCASSPPGGLGGELFFGEGSRLTVL.

This clone was seen more than once but under ten times. The V and J genes are TRBV5-6 and TRBJ1-3, with unresolved D. This CDR3 contains 15 residues. V was clipped by 4 bases and J by 4 bases, with 15 bases between them. CDR1 SGHDT and CDR2 YYEEEE come from the germline V gene. Here the CDR3 DNA reads TGTGCCAGCAGCCCTCGGGGTCCGGGAGGAAACACCATATATTTT. Amino acids: CASSPRGPGGNTIYF.

The chain employs TRBV29-1 and TRBJ2-3; 11 bases are shared with TRBD2. V lost 0 bases and J lost 6; bases outside the gene matches: 11. The CDR3 loop spans 17 amino acids. CDR1 and CDR2 from the germline V gene are SQVTM and ANQGSEA. CDR3 coding DNA: TGCAGCGTTGAAGATGCCTCGTTAGCGGGGGGGCGGGATACGCAGTATTTT. This codes for CSVEDASLAGGRDTQYF.

The chain uses TRBV5-4 and TRBJ1-2; 7 bases are shared with TRBD1. The J segment lost 3 bases and the V segment lost 0 bases, leaving 5 bases of the junction unmatched. Germline lookup yields CDR1 SGHNT and CDR2 YYREEE (reference sequence). The CDR3 runs 15 residues. The CDR3 sequence: CASSLVGQKYYGYTF. CDR3 coding DNA: TGTGCCAGCAGCTTGGTGGGACAGAAATACTATGGCTACACCTTC.

Here the CDR3 DNA reads TGTGCCACCGAGGGGACAGGTGGTTTCTTTTCCGGCTACACCTTC. Encoded protein: CATEGTGGFFSGYTF. This rearrangement joins TRBV7-9 to TRBJ1-2; 8 bases are shared with TRBD1. The germline V gene encodes CDR1 SEHNR and CDR2 FQNEAQ (reference sequence). The CDR3 contains 15 residues. The V segment lost 10 bases and the J segment 8 bases; nucleotides outside the gene matches: 18.

V usage is TRBV6-5 and J usage is TRBJ2-1; maybe TRBD1 (5 bases). CDR1 and CDR2 from the germline V gene are MNHEY and SVGAGI. The CDR3 has 13 amino acids. The V and J ends lost 6 bases and 4 bases respectively, with 10 bases between them. The CDR3 nucleotides read TGTGCCAGCAGAATCGACAGTTACAATGAGCAGTTCTTC. Encoded protein: CASRIDSYNEQFF.

The gene calls are TRBV11-2 and TRBJ2-3, with 8 bases matching TRBD1. CDR3 size: 15 residues. Germline lookup yields CDR1 SGHAT and CDR2 FQNNGV. V dropped 2 bases and J dropped 2; count of bases not matched to a gene: 3. CDR3 region: CASSLSGQATDTQYF. Here the CDR3 DNA reads TGTGCCAGCAGCTTATCGGGACAGGCCACAGATACGCAGTATTTT.

The chain uses TRBV7-8 and TRBJ2-2; 8 nucleotides agree with TRBD2. This CDR3 has 15 residues. Germline V gives CDR1 SGHVS, CDR2 FQNEAQ. Trimming took 5 bases from V and 2 from J; bases not matched to a gene: 4. Here the CDR3 DNA reads TGTGCCAGCAGCCTTAGCGGGGTAAACACCGGGGAGCTGTTTTTT. Its translation is CASSLSGVNTGELFF.

V and J are TRBV5-3 and TRBJ2-3; 10 bases match TRBD2. TRBV5-3 is annotated as an ORF whose role is uncertain. This CDR3 spans 17 amino acids. V was clipped by 3 bases and J by 0 bases; unmatched bases: 7. The CDR3 is CARSSAAGGGSTDTQYF. CDR3 nucleotides: TGTGCCAGAAGCTCGGCAGCGGGAGGGGGAAGCACAGATACGCAGTATTTT.

The chain combines TRBV11-2 with TRBJ2-2, with D perhaps matching TRBD1 (8 bases). The CDR3 is 14 amino acids. CDR1 is SGHAT, CDR2 FQNNGV, per germline. Trimming cost V 5 bases and J 4 bases, with 11 bases left between them. This CDR3 is CASSHRGGTGELFF. In DNA, the CDR3 is TGTGCCAGCAGCCACAGGGGGGGCACCGGGGAGCTGTTTTTT. Variable domain in full (rest from reference TRBV11-2 and TRBJ2-2): EAGVAQSPRYKIIEKRQSVAFWCNPISGHATLYWYQQILGQGPKLLIQFQNNGVVDDSQLPKDRFSAERLKGVDSTLKIQPAKLEDSAVYLCASSHRGGTGELFFGEGSRLTVL.

The chain is built from TRBV28 and TRBJ1-1; a possible D gene is TRBD1 (5 bases). This CDR3 spans 13 amino acids. Per the germline V gene, CDR1 is MDHEN and CDR2 is SYDVKM. Trimming pared 7 bases from V and 5 bases from J, leaving 14 bases between. The CDR3 bases are TGTGCCAGCACCCGGGGGGGGGAGACTGAAGCTTTCTTT. Its protein is CASTRGGETEAFF.

This clone was seen just once. The V and J genes are TRBV12-5 and TRBJ2-5; no firm D call. Trimming shortened V by 11 bases and J by 5 bases, and 6 bases separated the two germline ends. Germline V CDR1 and CDR2: LGHNT, FRNRAP. The CDR3 contains 9 residues. The CDR3 nucleotides are TGTGCTCCGGGTGAGACCCAGTACTTC. As protein: CAPGETQYF.

The chain links TRBV7-9 to TRBJ2-3; TRBD1 agrees at 7 bases. Looked up from germline, CDR1 is SEHNR and CDR2 is FQNEAQ (reference sequence). This CDR3 comprises 15 residues. The J segment lost 0 bases and the V segment lost 5 bases, leaving 5 bases of the junction unmatched. The CDR3, as DNA: TGTGCCAGCAGCCCATCGACAGGGAGCACAGATACGCAGTATTTT. It yields the protein CASSPSTGSTDTQYF. The full variable domain, completed using reference TRBV7-9 and TRBJ2-3, is DTGVSQNPRHKITKRGQNVTFRCDPISEHNRLYWYRQTLGQGPEFLTYFQNEAQLEKSRLLSDRFSAERPKGSFSTLEIQRTEQGDSAMYLCASSPSTGSTDTQYFGPGTRLTVL.

The chain uses TRBV6-6 and TRBJ2-1; the match to TRBD2 covers 9 bases. Trimming cost V 2 bases and J 9 bases; bases outside gene matches: 5. The CDR3 consists of 14 residues. Germline assignment: CDR1 MNHNY and CDR2 SVGAGI (reference sequence). The CDR3 here is CASSYGGRAPEQFF. Here the CDR3 DNA reads TGTGCCAGCAGTTACGGCGGGAGGGCCCCTGAGCAGTTCTTC.

The chain employs TRBV7-6 and TRBJ1-3; 7 bases are a match to TRBD1. V gave up 2 bases and J gave up 2 bases; unmatched junction bases: 9. This CDR3 has 17 residues. CDR1 and CDR2 from the germline V gene are SGHVS and FNYEAQ. This CDR3 is CASSLLTDRATGNTIYF. The DNA for the CDR3 is TGTGCCAGCAGCTTATTGACCGACAGGGCAACTGGAAACACCATATATTTT.

This chain joins TRBV6-6 and TRBJ1-2; TRBD1 might be the D (5 bases). Looked up from germline, CDR1 is MNHNY and CDR2 is SVGAGI (reference sequence). V lost 10 bases and J 4 bases, leaving 13 bases between the germline ends. This CDR3 comprises 12 residues. CDR3 residues: CATKGGAYGYTF. The DNA of the CDR3 is TGTGCCACCAAAGGAGGGGCCTATGGCTACACCTTC.

The genes are TRBV27 and TRBJ1-2, with 9 bases that match TRBD1. Germline values: CDR1 MNHEY, CDR2 SMNVEV (reference sequence). V lost 3 bases and J lost 8; bases outside the gene matches: 10. CDR3 length equals 15 residues. This CDR3 reads CASSFGNRGLGGYTF. The CDR3 DNA reads TGTGCCAGCAGTTTTGGTAACAGGGGGCTTGGGGGCTACACCTTC.

The chain uses TRBV12-5 and TRBJ2-7, with TRBD1 identical over 10 bases. V shed 5 bases and J 7 bases; nucleotides not matched to a gene: 8. This CDR3 contains 14 residues. The germline CDR1 and CDR2 sequences are LGHNT and FRNRAP. CDR3 sequence (DNA): TGTGCTAGTGGTCCGGGACAGGGGTCGTGGGAGCAGTACTTC. Its translation is CASGPGQGSWEQYF. Full variable domain (missing parts from reference TRBV12-5 and TRBJ2-7): DARVTQTPRHKVTEMGQEVTMRCQPILGHNTVFWYRQTMMQGLELLAYFRNRAPLDDSGMPKDRFSAEMPDATLATLKIQPSEPRDSAVYFCASGPGQGSWEQYFGPGTRLTVT.

This clone was observed a handful of times. V gene TRBV6-1 combines with J gene TRBJ2-3, with D uncertain. The length of the CDR3 is 16 residues. The V end lost 4 bases, the J end lost 2 bases, and 16 bases lay between the germline ends. Germline V lookup: CDR1 MNHNS, CDR2 SASEGT. CDR3: CASSGHSVRHTDTQYF. The DNA of the CDR3 is TGTGCCAGCAGTGGGCACTCGGTTCGACACACAGATACGCAGTATTTT.

CDR3 loop: CASSLTAGGPSNEQFF. For the CDR3, the DNA is TGCGCCAGCAGCTTGACGGCGGGAGGGCCGAGTAATGAGCAGTTCTTC. V is TRBV5-1 and J is TRBJ2-1, with TRBD2 matching over 9 bases. Per germline, CDR1 SGHRS and CDR2 YFSETQ. The CDR3 loop spans 16 amino acids. V lost 1 base and J lost 7; bases outside the gene matches: 9. The full variable domain, with the rest looked up from reference TRBV5-1 and TRBJ2-1, is KAGVTQTPRYLIKTRGQQVTLSCSPISGHRSVSWYQQTPGQGLQFLFEYFSETQRNKGNFPGRFSGRQFSNSRSEMNVSTLELGDSALYLCASSLTAGGPSNEQFFGPGTRLTVL.

This chain connects TRBV5-1 to TRBJ2-1; 8 positions match TRBD1. The CDR3 contains 12 residues. CDR1 and CDR2 from the germline V gene are SGHRS and YFSETQ. The V and J ends lost 0 bases and 15 bases, in that order; junction bases with no gene match: 5. CDR3 nucleotide sequence: TGCGCCAGCAGCTTGGATGGGACAGGACGGTTCTTC. Translated: CASSLDGTGRFF.

Comment on this clone: This same CDR3 is encoded by further DNA sequences in the sample. The chain combines TRBV7-3 with TRBJ1-1; TRBD1 aligns across 7 bases. The CDR3 length is 13 residues. V lost 2 bases, J lost 4 bases, and 1 base stayed unmatched. Germline V gene sequence: CDR1 SGHTA, CDR2 FQGTGA. CDR3 DNA sequence: TGTGCCAGCAGCTTATCAGGGGGCACTGAAGCTTTCTTT. It specifies CASSLSGGTEAFF.

As concerns this clone: One end of the junction varies from germline; a read error may be responsible. The chain links TRBV5-6 to TRBJ1-6, with 10 bases that match TRBD1. This CDR3 has 15 residues. Germline-derived CDR1 and CDR2 are SGHDT and YYEEEE. CDR3 coding DNA: TGTGCCAGCAGCCCGGACAGGGGGATAGTGTCACCCCGCCACTTT. Translated: CASSPDRGIVSPRHF. The variable domain in full, completed from reference TRBV5-6 and TRBJ1-6, reads DAGVTQSPTHLIKTRGQQVTLRCSPKSGHDTVSWYQQALGQGPQFIFQYYEEEERQRGNFPDRFSGHQFPNYSSELNVNALLLGDSALYLCASSPDRGIVSPRHFGNGTRLTVT.

The rearrangement links TRBV7-3 to TRBJ2-7, with 12 positions matching TRBD2. Trimming cost V 2 bases and J 2 bases; bases outside gene matches: 1. The CDR3 covers 15 residues. From germline, CDR1 is SGHTA and CDR2 FQGTGA. The CDR3 reads CASSLGLAGPYEQYF. Here the CDR3 DNA reads TGTGCCAGCAGCTTAGGACTAGCGGGGCCCTACGAGCAGTACTTC.

The chain combines TRBV20-1 with TRBJ2-5; D unresolved. The CDR3 is 11 amino acids. V lost 5 bases and J 5 bases, leaving 9 bases between the germline ends. CDR1 and CDR2 (germline): DFQATT, SNEGSKA (reference sequence). CDR3 residues: CSASVLETQYF. The CDR3 DNA follows: TGCAGTGCTTCGGTACTGGAGACCCAGTACTTC.

This clone turned up a few times. CDR3 loop: CASSPVTGSYEQYF. The CDR3, as DNA: TGTGCCAGCTCACCGGTGACAGGTTCATACGAGCAGTACTTC. The chain carries TRBV18 and TRBJ2-7; TRBD1 might be the D (6 bases). V lost 3 bases and J 4 bases, leaving 13 bases between the germline ends. Per the germline V gene, CDR1 is KGHSH and CDR2 is LQKENI. CDR3 size: 14 residues. The full variable domain, rest sourced from reference TRBV18 and TRBJ2-7, is NAGVMQNPRHLVRRRGQEARLRCSPMKGHSHVYWYRQLPEEGLKFMVYLQKENIIDESGMPKERFSAEFPKEGPSILRIQQVVRGDSAAYFCASSPVTGSYEQYFGPGTRLTVT.